These 22 T cell receptor beta chains came from one sample sequenced in a study of control samples from healthy donors and cancer patients. Clones were sequenced by immunoSEQ multiplex PCR, and TCRdb holds only the in-frame ones, with some missing. The sample lists fewer than 200,000 clones; about 94% were seen once. The specimen sequenced was PBMCs. The receptor source for this set is a man aged 55 to 69 with colorectal cancer.

This clone is a singleton in its sample. This rearrangement joins TRBV11-2 to TRBJ2-5; D may be TRBD1 (5 bases). The CDR3 has 15 amino acids. With 3 bases removed from V and 1 base from J, the gap between germline ends came to 12 bases. CDR1 is SGHAT and CDR2 is FQNNGV in the germline V gene. CDR3 in amino acids: CASSFKLGLQETQYF. The DNA of the CDR3 is TGTGCCAGCAGCTTTAAGTTGGGGCTCCAAGAGACCCAGTACTTC. The full variable domain, rest sourced from reference TRBV11-2 and TRBJ2-5, is EAGVAQSPRYKIIEKRQSVAFWCNPISGHATLYWYQQILGQGPKLLIQFQNNGVVDDSQLPKDRFSAERLKGVDSTLKIQPAKLEDSAVYLCASSFKLGLQETQYFGPGTRLLVL.

V gene TRBV5-8 combines with J gene TRBJ1-6; D might be TRBD1 (5 bases). This CDR3 region has 14 residues. Trimming removed 4 bases from V and 4 bases from J, with 9 bases in between. In germline, CDR1 is SGHTS, CDR2 YDEGEE. The CDR3 spells CASSRGLYNSPLHF. The CDR3 region has the DNA TGTGCCAGCAGCCGGGGACTTTATAATTCACCCCTCCACTTT.

The chain couples TRBV9 to TRBJ2-1; 9 bases match TRBD2. V lost 4 bases, J lost 0 bases, and 11 bases stayed unmatched. Germline CDR1 reads SGDLS; CDR2 reads YYNGEE. The CDR3 totals 18 residues. The CDR3 here is CASSPRAGGLSSYNEQFF. The CDR3 DNA is TGTGCCAGCAGCCCCCGAGCGGGGGGCCTTAGCTCCTACAATGAGCAGTTCTTC. Complete variable domain (other parts from reference TRBV9 and TRBJ2-1): DSGVTQTPKHLITATGQRVTLRCSPRSGDLSVYWYQQSLDQGLQFLIQYYNGEERAKGNILERFSAQQFPDLHSELNLSSLELGDSALYFCASSPRAGGLSSYNEQFFGPGTRLTVL.

This sequence joins TRBV30 and TRBJ1-1, with unresolved D. The CDR3 is 13 amino acids. Germline V gives CDR1 GTSNPN, CDR2 SVGIG (reference sequence). Trimming pared 2 bases from V and 2 bases from J, leaving 9 bases between. The CDR3 loop reads CAWSPQPNTEAFF. The CDR3 DNA reads as TGTGCCTGGAGTCCCCAACCAAACACTGAAGCTTTCTTT. The entire variable domain, with the rest obtained from reference TRBV30 and TRBJ1-1, is as follows: SQTIHQWPATLVQPVGSPLSLECTVEGTSNPNLYWYRQAAGRGLQLLFYSVGIGQISSEVPQNLSASRPQDRQFILSSKKLLLSDSGFYLCAWSPQPNTEAFFGQGTRLTVV.

The chain uses TRBV7-9 and TRBJ2-6; D not certain. Germline V gene lookup returns CDR1 SEHNR and CDR2 FQNEAQ (reference sequence). Trimming removed 1 base at V and 0 bases at J, with 13 bases between. There are 18 residues in the CDR3. The CDR3 nucleotides read TGTGCCAGCAGCTTAGACCGCAGGAGCACCTCTGGGGCCAACGTCCTGACTTTC. It is translated as CASSLDRRSTSGANVLTF.

This clone occurred once. V gene TRBV7-2 combines with J gene TRBJ2-3, with TRBD2 matching over 9 bases. V was pared by 0 bases and J by 8 bases, with 9 bases of the junction left unmatched. From germline, CDR1 is SGHTA and CDR2 FQGNSA. The CDR3 loop spans 16 amino acids. The CDR3 sequence is CASSLAPRGGGGTQYF. The CDR3 DNA reads as TGTGCCAGCAGCTTAGCCCCTCGGGGCGGGGGGGGTACGCAGTATTTT.

This clone was seen once. V is TRBV5-8 and J is TRBJ1-3; D not certain. Trimming stripped 0 bases from V and 1 base from J, with 8 bases between. Germline V gene sequence: CDR1 SGHTS, CDR2 YDEGEE. CDR3 length: 15 residues. For the CDR3, the DNA is TGTGCCAGCAGCTTGGATGCGGTATCTGGAAACACCATATATTTT. Amino acid sequence: CASSLDAVSGNTIYF.

V is TRBV4-3 and J is TRBJ2-2; D is unresolved. Germline V gene data show CDR1 as LGHNA and CDR2 as YSLEER. This CDR3 comprises 13 residues. The V and J ends lost 1 base and 8 bases respectively, with 8 bases between them. The chain's CDR3 is CASSQVRWGELFF. In DNA form, the CDR3 reads TGCGCCAGCAGCCAAGTCCGGTGGGGGGAGCTGTTTTTT.

The gene calls are TRBV19 and TRBJ1-4, with D unclear. The CDR3 is 11 residues long. Trimming removed 5 bases from V and 3 bases from J, with 1 base in between. In germline, CDR1 is LNHDA, CDR2 SQIVND (reference sequence). CDR3 nucleotides: TGTGCCAGTAGTCCTAATGAAAAACTGTTTTTT. It is translated as CASSPNEKLFF.

The chain joins TRBV24-1 to TRBJ2-7, with a tentative D call TRBD2 (5 bases). V lost 4 bases and J lost 2, with 11 bases in between. In germline, CDR1 is KGHDR, CDR2 SFDVKD. The CDR3 contains 14 residues. This chain's CDR3 is CATSEAEGTYEQYF. The CDR3 coding sequence is TGTGCCACCAGTGAGGCAGAGGGTACCTACGAGCAGTACTTC.

The sample holds one count of this clone. Other DNA sequences in this specimen translate into the identical CDR3. The genes are TRBV4-3 and TRBJ2-5, with D tentatively TRBD2 (6 bases). V dropped 1 base and J dropped 0 bases, with 9 bases sitting between them. The CDR3 contains 15 residues. CDR1 and CDR2 from the germline V gene are LGHNA and YSLEER. CDR3: CASSQGGEYQETQYF. DNA of the CDR3: TGCGCCAGCAGCCAAGGGGGGGAGTACCAAGAGACCCAGTACTTC.

The chain is built from TRBV18 and TRBJ2-5; 8 bases line up with TRBD2. The germline V gene has CDR1 KGHSH and CDR2 LQKENI. The junction had 7 bases not matched to a gene; V was cut back by 2 bases and J by 5 bases. The CDR3 runs to 15 residues. CDR3 in amino acids: CASSPTGLGGETQYF. The CDR3 coding sequence is TGTGCCAGCTCACCAACGGGACTAGGCGGCGAGACCCAGTACTTC.

The chain combines TRBV28 with TRBJ1-2; D is ambiguous. V lost 2 bases and J lost 2, with 9 bases in between. CDR1 and CDR2 from the germline V gene are MDHEN and SYDVKM. This CDR3 contains 14 residues. CDR3 protein: CASSLPRENYGYTF. The CDR3 DNA follows: TGTGCCAGCAGTTTACCCCGGGAGAACTATGGCTACACCTTC.

This chain connects TRBV7-8 to TRBJ2-1, with TRBD2 matching over 8 bases. Trimming at V came to 5 bases and at J to 7 bases, leaving 4 bases not matched to a gene. CDR3 length: 13 residues. Germline V gives CDR1 SGHVS, CDR2 FQNEAQ. DNA for the CDR3: TGTGCCAGCAGCCGAGGACTAGCTAATGAGCAGTTCTTC. It translates to CASSRGLANEQFF.

The table lists this clone with a few counts. This chain links TRBV7-2 with TRBJ2-5; D not certain. From germline, CDR1 is SGHTA and CDR2 FQGNSA. Trimming stripped 5 bases from V and 3 bases from J, with 4 bases between. This CDR3 has 11 amino acids. CDR3 in DNA: TGTGCCAGCAGCGTCAAAGAGACCCAGTACTTC. This encodes CASSVKETQYF.

The chain combines TRBV19 with TRBJ2-5; D may be TRBD1 (6 bases). The CDR3 contains 14 residues. Germline loops: CDR1 LNHDA, CDR2 SQIVND (reference sequence). V lost 4 bases and J lost 0, with 9 bases in between. The CDR3 reads CASSTRQDQETQYF. CDR3 in DNA: TGTGCCAGTAGTACCCGACAGGACCAAGAGACCCAGTACTTC.

The chain couples TRBV7-9 to TRBJ1-5; a possible D gene is TRBD1 (5 bases). This CDR3 has 15 residues. Trimming stripped 1 base from V and 2 bases from J, with 9 bases between. From germline, CDR1 is SEHNR and CDR2 FQNEAQ (reference sequence). In nucleotides, the CDR3 is TGTGCCAGCAGCTTAGGTTCGGGGGGCAATCAGCCCCAGCATTTT. This gives the protein CASSLGSGGNQPQHF. The full variable domain, with the rest looked up from reference TRBV7-9 and TRBJ1-5, is DTGVSQNPRHKITKRGQNVTFRCDPISEHNRLYWYRQTLGQGPEFLTYFQNEAQLEKSRLLSDRFSAERPKGSFSTLEIQRTEQGDSAMYLCASSLGSGGNQPQHFGDGTRLSIL.

V gene TRBV9 combines with J gene TRBJ2-7; tentative D call: TRBD2 (5 bases). V was trimmed by 0 bases and J by 6 bases, leaving 7 bases between them. CDR1 and CDR2 from the germline V gene are SGDLS and YYNGEE. This CDR3 has 12 amino acids. CDR3 region: CASSVGGSEQYF. The CDR3 DNA is TGTGCCAGCAGCGTAGGAGGGTCCGAGCAGTACTTC.

The chain joins TRBV4-3 to TRBJ1-2, with D possibly being TRBD1 (6 bases). CDR1 LGHNA and CDR2 YSLEER come from the germline V gene. The V end lost 1 base, the J end lost 11 bases, and 14 bases lay between the germline ends. The CDR3 loop spans 13 amino acids. The CDR3 loop reads CASSQVGGGVYTF. The DNA of the CDR3 is TGCGCCAGCAGCCAAGTGGGGGGCGGAGTTTACACCTTC.

V and J are TRBV2 and TRBJ1-2; D call uncertain. This CDR3 has 14 amino acids. V lost 6 bases and J lost 8, with 19 bases in between. Germline-derived CDR1 and CDR2 are SNHLY and FYNNEI. The CDR3 bases are TGTGCCAGCAGCCGGAGGGAAGCTGCGGGGGGCTACACCTTC. The encoded protein is CASSRREAAGGYTF. Full variable domain (missing parts from reference TRBV2 and TRBJ1-2): EPEVTQTPSHQVTQMGQEVILRCVPISNHLYFYWYRQILGQKVEFLVSFYNNEISEKSEIFDDQFSVERPDGSNFTLKIRSTKLEDSAMYFCASSRREAAGGYTFGSGTRLTVV.

The CDR3 DNA is TGTGCCAGCAGCCCCCCGTGGGAGGGCAATTTGAGAACTGAAGCTTTCTTT. Translation gives CASSPPWEGNLRTEAFF. The chain links TRBV7-2 to TRBJ1-1; D is undetermined. Germline V gene data show CDR1 as SGHTA and CDR2 as FQGNSA. The CDR3 contains 17 residues. V shed 5 bases and J shed 5 bases, with 24 bases lying between them.

J is TRBJ1-1 and V is TRBV5-1; 11 bases agree with TRBD1. The J segment lost 4 bases and the V segment lost 4 bases, leaving 3 bases of the junction unmatched. Germline CDR1 SGHRS, CDR2 YFSETQ. The CDR3 spans 14 residues. CDR3 residues: CASSTGQGATEAFF. Written as DNA, the CDR3 is TGCGCCAGCAGCACCGGACAGGGGGCCACTGAAGCTTTCTTT. Combining the CDR3 with reference TRBV5-1 and TRBJ1-1 gives the whole variable domain KAGVTQTPRYLIKTRGQQVTLSCSPISGHRSVSWYQQTPGQGLQFLFEYFSETQRNKGNFPGRFSGRQFSNSRSEMNVSTLELGDSALYLCASSTGQGATEAFFGQGTRLTVV.